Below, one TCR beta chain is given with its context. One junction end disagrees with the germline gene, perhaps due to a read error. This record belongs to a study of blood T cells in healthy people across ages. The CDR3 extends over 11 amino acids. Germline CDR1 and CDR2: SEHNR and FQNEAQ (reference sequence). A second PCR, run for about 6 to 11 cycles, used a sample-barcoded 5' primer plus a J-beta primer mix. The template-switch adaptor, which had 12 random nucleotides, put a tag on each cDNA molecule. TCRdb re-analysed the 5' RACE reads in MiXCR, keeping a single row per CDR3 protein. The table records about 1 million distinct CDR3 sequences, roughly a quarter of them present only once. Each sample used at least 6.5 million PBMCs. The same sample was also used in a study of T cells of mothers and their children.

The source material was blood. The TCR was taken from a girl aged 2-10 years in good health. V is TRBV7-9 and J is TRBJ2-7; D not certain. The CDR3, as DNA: TGTGCCAGCAGTTTTAACCACGAGCAGTATTTC. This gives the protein CASSFNHEQYF.